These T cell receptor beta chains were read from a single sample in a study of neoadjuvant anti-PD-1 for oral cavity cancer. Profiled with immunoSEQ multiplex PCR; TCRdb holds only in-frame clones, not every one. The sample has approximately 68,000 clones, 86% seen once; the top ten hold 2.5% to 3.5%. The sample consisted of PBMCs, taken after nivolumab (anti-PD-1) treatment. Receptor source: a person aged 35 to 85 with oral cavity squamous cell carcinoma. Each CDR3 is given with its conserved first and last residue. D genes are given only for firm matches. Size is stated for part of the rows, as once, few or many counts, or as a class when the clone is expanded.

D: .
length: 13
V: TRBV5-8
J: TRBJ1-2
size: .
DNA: TGTGCCAGCAGCTTGGGCCGAGACTATGGCTACACCTTC
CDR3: CASSLGRDYGYTF

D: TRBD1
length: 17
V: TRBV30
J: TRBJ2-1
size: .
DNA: TGTGCCTGGAGAAGTAGTTTTTTCACGAGGGGGCGAAATGAGCAGTTCTTC
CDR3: CAWRSSFFTRGRNEQFF

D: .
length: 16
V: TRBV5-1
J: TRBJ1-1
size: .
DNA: TGCGCCAGCAGCTTGATCAGGGGAAGTAGAGACACTGAAGCTTTCTTT
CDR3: CASSLIRGSRDTEAFF

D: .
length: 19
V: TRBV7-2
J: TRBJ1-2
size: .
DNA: TGTGCCAGCAGCTTAGCGTGGATGCAGGGAAAACCATCTAACTATGGCTACACCTTC
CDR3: CASSLAWMQGKPSNYGYTF

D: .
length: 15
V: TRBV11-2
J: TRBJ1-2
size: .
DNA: TGTGCCAGCAGCTTAGGGTTCAGAGGGGGCTATGGCTACACCTTC
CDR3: CASSLGFRGGYGYTF

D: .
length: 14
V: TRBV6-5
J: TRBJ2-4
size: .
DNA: TGTGCCAGCAGTCCGGGACCAGGGCTGAACATTCAGTACTTC
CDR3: CASSPGPGLNIQYF

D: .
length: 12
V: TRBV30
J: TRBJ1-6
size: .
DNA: TGTGCCTGGAGTGCCGGGGCTCTTTCCCTCCACTTT
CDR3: CAWSAGALSLHF

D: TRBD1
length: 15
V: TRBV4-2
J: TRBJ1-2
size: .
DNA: TGTGCCAGCAGCCAGGATACAGGGGGCTACTATGGCTACACCTTC
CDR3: CASSQDTGGYYGYTF

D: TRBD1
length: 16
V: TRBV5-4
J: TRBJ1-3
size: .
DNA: TGTGCCAGCAGCTTATCAAGGACAGGGTTCGGAAACACCATATATTTT
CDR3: CASSLSRTGFGNTIYF

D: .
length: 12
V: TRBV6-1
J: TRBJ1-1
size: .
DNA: TGTGCCAGCGGGAGGTGGAACACTGAAGCTTTCTTT
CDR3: CASGRWNTEAFF

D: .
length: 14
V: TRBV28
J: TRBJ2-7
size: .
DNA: TGTGCCAGCAGTTTTTCCTCCAGCGCCTACGAGCAGTACTTC
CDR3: CASSFSSSAYEQYF

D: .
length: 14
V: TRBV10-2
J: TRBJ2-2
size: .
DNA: TGCGCCAGCAGTGCAGGAATGAACACCGGGGAGCTGTTTTTT
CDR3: CASSAGMNTGELFF

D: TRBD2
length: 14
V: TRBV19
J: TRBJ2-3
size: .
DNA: TGTGCCAGTAGTCCCAGCGGGAATGTAGATACGCAGTATTTT
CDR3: CASSPSGNVDTQYF

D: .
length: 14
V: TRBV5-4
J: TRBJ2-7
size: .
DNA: TGTGCCAGCAGCTTGGGCGGGGATTTCTACGAGCAGTACTTC
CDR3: CASSLGGDFYEQYF

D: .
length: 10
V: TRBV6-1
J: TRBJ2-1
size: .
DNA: TGTGCCAGCAGGGGCCGGGAGCAGTTCTTC
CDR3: CASRGREQFF

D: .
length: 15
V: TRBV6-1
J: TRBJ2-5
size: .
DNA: TGTGCCAGCAGTGAACAGTGGGTAGGACTTGAGACCCAGTACTTC
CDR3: CASSEQWVGLETQYF

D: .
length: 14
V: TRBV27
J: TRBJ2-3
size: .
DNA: TGTGCCAGCAGTTTGACGTCAGGGTTAGATACGCAGTATTTT
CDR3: CASSLTSGLDTQYF

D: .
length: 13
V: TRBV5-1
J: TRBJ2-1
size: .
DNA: TGCGCCACCTCCGTACAGAGTTACAATGAGCAGTTCTTC
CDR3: CATSVQSYNEQFF

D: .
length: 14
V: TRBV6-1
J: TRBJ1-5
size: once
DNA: TGTGCCAGCACCTTGGGACGGCGCAATCAGCCCCAGCATTTT
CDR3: CASTLGRRNQPQHF

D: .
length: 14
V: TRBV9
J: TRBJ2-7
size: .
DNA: TGTGCCAGCAGCGTAGATCAGGGGACCCGCGAGCAGTACTTC
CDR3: CASSVDQGTREQYF

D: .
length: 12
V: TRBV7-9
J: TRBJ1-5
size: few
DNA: TGTGCCACCCAGGATAGCAATCAGCCCCAGCATTTT
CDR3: CATQDSNQPQHF

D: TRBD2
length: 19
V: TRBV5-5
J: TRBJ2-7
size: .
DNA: TGTGCCAGCAGCCAGATACCGGGACTAGCGGGAGGGCCCTTCTACGAGCAGTACTTC
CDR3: CASSQIPGLAGGPFYEQYF

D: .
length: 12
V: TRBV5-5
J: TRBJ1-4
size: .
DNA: TGTGCCAGCAGCTTGTGGGGAGAAAAACTGTTTTTT
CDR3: CASSLWGEKLFF

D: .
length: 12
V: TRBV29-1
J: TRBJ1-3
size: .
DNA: TGCAGCGTTGTTGGCAGGGGTGGTACCATATATTTT
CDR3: CSVVGRGGTIYF

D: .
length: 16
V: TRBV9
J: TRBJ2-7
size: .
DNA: TGTGCCAGCAGCCCCTCCTCGGGCCGGGTTCCCTACGAGCAGTACTTC
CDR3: CASSPSSGRVPYEQYF

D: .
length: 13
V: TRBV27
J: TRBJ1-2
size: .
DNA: TGTGCCAGCAGGGCCTCGGGGACGGGTGGCTACACCTTC
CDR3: CASRASGTGGYTF

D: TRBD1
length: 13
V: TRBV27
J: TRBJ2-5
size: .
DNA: TGTGCCAGCAGTAAACAGGGGGCAGAGACCCAGTACTTC
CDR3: CASSKQGAETQYF

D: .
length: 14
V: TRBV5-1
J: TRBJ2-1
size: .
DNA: TGCGCCAGCAGCTTTATAGCGGAGTACAATGAGCAGTTCTTC
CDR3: CASSFIAEYNEQFF

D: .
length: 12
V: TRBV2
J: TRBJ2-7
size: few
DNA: TGTGCCAGCAAAGCAGGTCCTAGTGAGCAGTACTTC
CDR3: CASKAGPSEQYF

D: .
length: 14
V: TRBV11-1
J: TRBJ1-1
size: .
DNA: TGTGCCAGCAGCTTATCCCGACACACCCGAGGTGCTTTCTTT
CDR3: CASSLSRHTRGAFF

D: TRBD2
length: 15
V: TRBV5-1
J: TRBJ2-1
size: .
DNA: TGCGCCAGCAGCATGGGGGTAGCGGGCTACAATGAGCAGTTCTTC
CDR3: CASSMGVAGYNEQFF

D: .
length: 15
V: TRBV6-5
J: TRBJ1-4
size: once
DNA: TGTGCCAGCAGCTTCCAGGGGTCCCCTAATGAAAAACTGTTTTTT
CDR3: CASSFQGSPNEKLFF

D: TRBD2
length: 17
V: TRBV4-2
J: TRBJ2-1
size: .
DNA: TGTGCCAGCAGCCAGGCCGTCCAGACTAGCGGGAGTAATGAGCAGTTCTTC
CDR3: CASSQAVQTSGSNEQFF

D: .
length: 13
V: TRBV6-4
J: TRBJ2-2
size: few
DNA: TGTGCCAGCAGTGACTCAGCGACCGGGGAGCTGTTTTTT
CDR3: CASSDSATGELFF

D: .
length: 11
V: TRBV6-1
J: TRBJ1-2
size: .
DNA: TGTGCCAGCAAATCAAACTATGGCTACACCTTC
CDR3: CASKSNYGYTF

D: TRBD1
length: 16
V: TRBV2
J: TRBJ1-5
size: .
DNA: TGTGCCAGCAGTGCCGTTAGACAGGGACCTAATCAGCCCCAGCATTTT
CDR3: CASSAVRQGPNQPQHF